The 24 T cell receptor beta chains below come from one sample, sequenced in a study of tissue T cells after allogeneic stem cell transplantation. Clones were read by immunoSEQ multiplex PCR, and TCRdb kept only the in-frame ones, dropping some. Among roughly 6,000 clones listed, around two thirds were seen once. The source material was duodenum tissue, sampled at autopsy. These receptors were collected from a woman aged 18 to 50 with breast cancer.

The V call is TRBV3-1 (or the pseudogene TRBV3-2), the J call TRBJ1-6; 7 nucleotides align to TRBD1. The germline CDR1 and CDR2 sequences are LGHDT and YNNKEL (reference sequence). This CDR3 contains 17 residues. The junction had 7 bases not matched to a gene; V was cut back by 0 bases and J by 5 bases. The CDR3 DNA reads TGTGCCAGCAGCCAAGAATATAGGGACAGCAATAATTCACCCCTCCACTTT. It encodes CASSQEYRDSNNSPLHF.

The CDR3 loop is CAWARGRASYEQYF. CDR3 nucleotides: TGTGCCTGGGCCAGGGGGAGGGCTTCCTACGAGCAGTACTTC. The chain has TRBV30 and TRBJ2-7, with D perhaps assigned TRBD1 or TRBD2 (7 bases each). Looked up from germline, CDR1 is GTSNPN and CDR2 is SVGIG (reference sequence). V was cut by 5 bases and J by 1 base, with 15 bases left in between. This CDR3 has 14 residues.

The V and J genes are TRBV7-2 and TRBJ2-1; D is undetermined. The CDR3 contains 15 residues. V lost 6 bases and J 5 bases, leaving 17 bases between the germline ends. The germline V gene encodes CDR1 SGHTA and CDR2 FQGNSA. The CDR3: CASRQAATGHNEQFF. CDR3 nucleotides: TGTGCCAGCAGGCAAGCCGCGACCGGACACAATGAGCAGTTCTTC.

This clone appeared a few times. This sequence joins TRBV6-5 and TRBJ2-3; D is undetermined. Germline-derived CDR1 and CDR2 are MNHEY and SVGAGI. Deletions cut 6 bases from V and 1 base from J, with 8 bases between. The CDR3 totals 13 residues. The CDR3: CASSFLRTDTQYF. CDR3 in DNA: TGTGCCAGCAGCTTTCTTCGCACAGATACGCAGTATTTT.

This clone was seen more than once but under ten times. This sample also contains other DNA sequences that code for the same CDR3. The rearrangement uses TRBV6-6 and TRBJ2-5; tentative D call: TRBD2 (5 bases). The germline CDR1 and CDR2 sequences are MNHNY and SVGAGI (reference sequence). The CDR3 runs to 14 residues. V lost 0 bases and J lost 3, with 8 bases in between. For the CDR3, the DNA is TGTGCCAGCAGTTACTCGGGAGACGAAGAGACCCAGTACTTC. It specifies CASSYSGDEETQYF.

This clone is medium-sized (0.01 to 0.1%) within its sample. V is TRBV2 and J is TRBJ2-3; D is ambiguous. CDR3 length: 13 residues. The V gene lost 5 bases and the J gene lost 0 bases, with 6 bases spanning the gap. Germline lookup yields CDR1 SNHLY and CDR2 FYNNEI. This CDR3 reads CASSPGSTDTQYF. The CDR3 region has the DNA TGTGCCAGCAGTCCGGGCAGCACAGATACGCAGTATTTT.

A single count supports this clone. V is TRBV6-6 and J is TRBJ2-2, with TRBD1 matching 7 bases. The CDR3 sequence is 12 residues long. V lost 6 bases, J lost 8 bases, and 3 bases stayed unmatched. Germline CDR1 and CDR2: MNHNY and SVGAGI (reference sequence). CDR3 in DNA: TGTGCCAGCAGACCAGGGGGTGGGGAGCTGTTTTTT. This codes for CASRPGGGELFF.

The V call is TRBV19, the J call TRBJ2-7; no clear D gene. This CDR3 has 13 residues. In germline, CDR1 is LNHDA, CDR2 SQIVND (reference sequence). V was trimmed by 7 bases and J by 3 bases, leaving 13 bases between them. CDR3 amino acids: CASNQQGDYEQYF. CDR3 nucleotides: TGTGCCAGTAACCAACAAGGAGACTACGAGCAGTACTTC.

The chain carries TRBV24-1 and TRBJ2-3; D call uncertain. CDR1 and CDR2 (germline): KGHDR, SFDVKD. The CDR3 is made up of 13 amino acids. Trimming pared 0 bases from V and 4 bases from J, leaving 4 bases between. The CDR3 DNA reads TGTGCCACCAGTGATTTGGTTGCAGATACGCAGTATTTT. As protein: CATSDLVADTQYF.

By sample fraction, this clone is medium-sized. This chain links TRBV7-3 with TRBJ2-3, with 7 bases identical to TRBD2. In germline, CDR1 is SGHTA, CDR2 FQGTGA. This CDR3 comprises 15 residues. V gave up 2 bases and J gave up 0 bases; unmatched junction bases: 2. CDR3 amino acids: CASSLLGGSTDTQYF. The DNA of the CDR3 is TGTGCCAGCAGCTTATTGGGGGGGAGCACAGATACGCAGTATTTT.

The sample holds one count of this clone. J is TRBJ1-2 and V is TRBV18, with 10 nucleotides matching TRBD1. Germline CDR1 is KGHSH and CDR2 is LQKENI. The CDR3 runs to 16 residues. V gave up 3 bases and J gave up 4 bases; unmatched junction bases: 8. The CDR3 protein is CASSPNEGTGAYGYTF. The CDR3 DNA sequence: TGTGCCAGCTCACCTAACGAGGGGACAGGGGCCTATGGCTACACCTTC.

Judged by abundance, this clone is medium-sized. This sample includes further DNA sequences coding for the same CDR3. The gene calls are TRBV29-1 and TRBJ1-1, with 8 bases lining up with TRBD1. V lost 7 bases to trimming and J lost 3 bases; unmatched junction nucleotides: 4. CDR1 and CDR2 from the germline V gene are SQVTM and ANQGSEA. The CDR3 is 12 amino acids. CDR3: CSAVTGDTEAFF. CDR3 nucleotides: TGCAGCGCCGTGACAGGGGACACTGAAGCTTTCTTT.

This sequence joins TRBV3-1 (or the pseudogene TRBV3-2) and TRBJ2-6, with unresolved D. The germline V gene has CDR1 LGHDT and CDR2 YNNKEL (reference sequence). This CDR3 is 15 amino acids long. V lost 1 base to trimming and J lost 2 bases, with 6 bases between them. As DNA, the CDR3 is TGTGCCAGCAGCCAAGCCGGTACTGGGGCCAACGTCCTGACTTTC. Encoded protein: CASSQAGTGANVLTF.

V is TRBV7-8 and J is TRBJ1-2; D not certain. The length of the CDR3 is 15 residues. Germline CDR1 and CDR2: SGHVS and FQNEAQ. Trimming took 2 bases from V and 6 from J, leaving 16 bases between them. The DNA for the CDR3 is TGTGCCAGCAGCTTATCTCGCGGTCGATGGGATGGCTACACCTTC. It encodes CASSLSRGRWDGYTF.

In its sample, this clone was seen a few times. The genes are TRBV7-6 and TRBJ1-2; D gene unclear. The CDR3 sequence is 15 residues long. Trimming cost V 1 base and J 4 bases, with 13 bases left between them. Germline V gives CDR1 SGHVS, CDR2 FNYEAQ. For the CDR3, the DNA is TGTGCCAGCAGCTTAGGGGGTAACAGCGTCTATGGCTACACCTTC. The encoded protein is CASSLGGNSVYGYTF.

The rearrangement joins TRBV6-5 to TRBJ2-3, with D perhaps TRBD1 (7 bases). V gave up 4 bases and J gave up 1 base, with 9 bases separating them. The CDR3 is 14 amino acids. Germline CDR1 MNHEY, CDR2 SVGAGI. The CDR3, as DNA: TGTGCCAGCAGTTGGAGGGGGCGCACAGATACGCAGTATTTT. It specifies CASSWRGRTDTQYF.

This clone was counted a few times. The chain is built from TRBV19 and TRBJ1-3; D gene uncertain. This CDR3 has 15 amino acids. Trimming pared 4 bases from V and 0 bases from J, leaving 10 bases between. Per the germline V gene, CDR1 is LNHDA and CDR2 is SQIVND (reference sequence). The CDR3 coding sequence is TGTGCCAGTAGTACTACACCGATCTCTGGAAACACCATATATTTT. This translates into CASSTTPISGNTIYF.

The chain is built from TRBV19 and TRBJ1-5; 9 nucleotides align to TRBD1. Germline CDR1 is LNHDA and CDR2 is SQIVND (reference sequence). V shed 7 bases and J 7 bases; nucleotides not matched to a gene: 14. This CDR3 is built from 16 residues. The chain's CDR3 is CASTEDRGEVRQPQHF. The CDR3 DNA is TGTGCCAGTACAGAGGACAGGGGCGAAGTGAGGCAGCCCCAGCATTTT.

The table lists this clone with a few counts. This chain uses TRBV7-2 with TRBJ2-4, with TRBD2 matching over 7 bases. The V gene end was trimmed by 7 bases and the J gene end by 7 bases; junction bases not matched to a gene: 7. Germline assignment: CDR1 SGHTA and CDR2 FQGNSA. This CDR3 comprises 13 residues. CDR3 amino acids: CASTAGRGNIQYF. As DNA, the CDR3 is TGTGCCAGCACCGCGGGGCGGGGGAACATTCAGTACTTC.

In its sample, this clone was seen once. The chain carries TRBV3-1 (or the pseudogene TRBV3-2) and TRBJ2-7; D remains ambiguous. Germline values: CDR1 LGHDT, CDR2 YNNKEL (reference sequence). There are 14 residues in the CDR3. Trimming took 0 bases from V and 0 from J, leaving 6 bases between them. This chain's CDR3 is CASSQDFDSYEQYF. CDR3 in DNA: TGTGCCAGCAGCCAAGATTTTGACTCCTACGAGCAGTACTTC.

By frequency in the sample, this clone is medium-sized. J is TRBJ1-6 and V is TRBV9; D is unresolved. The V end lost 3 bases, the J end lost 9 bases, and 13 bases lay between the germline ends. Germline values: CDR1 SGDLS, CDR2 YYNGEE. The CDR3 extends over 14 amino acids. The CDR3 spells CASSAHSGPSPLHF. In DNA form, the CDR3 reads TGTGCCAGCAGCGCCCACAGCGGCCCTTCACCCCTCCACTTT.

The chain recombines TRBV5-1 with TRBJ1-3; the D gene is possibly TRBD1 (5 bases). Trimming stripped 4 bases from V and 13 bases from J, with 18 bases between. Germline CDR1 SGHRS, CDR2 YFSETQ. The CDR3 covers 13 residues. The CDR3 is CASSLGTELGIYF. The CDR3 bases are TGCGCCAGCAGCCTAGGGACGGAGTTAGGGATATATTTT. The full variable domain, in which reference TRBV5-1 and TRBJ1-3 provide the parts outside the CDR3, is KAGVTQTPRYLIKTRGQQVTLSCSPISGHRSVSWYQQTPGQGLQFLFEYFSETQRNKGNFPGRFSGRQFSNSRSEMNVSTLELGDSALYLCASSLGTELGIYFGEGSWLTVV.

The gene calls are TRBV30 and TRBJ1-4, with no clear D. Trimming took off 0 bases at V and 7 bases at J, with 12 bases between the two ends. Germline V gene lookup returns CDR1 GTSNPN and CDR2 SVGIG (reference sequence). The CDR3 is 14 residues long. CDR3 residues: CAWSVNLRGEKLFF. As DNA, the CDR3 is TGTGCCTGGAGTGTAAATCTTAGAGGTGAAAAACTGTTTTTT.

DNA for the CDR3: TGTGCTAGTGGCGCAGGACAGGGAGGGAACACCGGGGAGCTGTTTTTT. Translated, it gives CASGAGQGGNTGELFF. The genes are TRBV12-5 and TRBJ2-2; 8 bases line up with TRBD1. With 6 bases clipped from V and 1 base from J, the junction kept 7 bases outside the gene matches. The CDR3 extends over 16 amino acids. Germline V gene data show CDR1 as LGHNT and CDR2 as FRNRAP.